Below are 25 T cell receptor beta chains sequenced from a single sample in a study of human T cells and chemical hapten exposure. TCRdb independently ran MiXCR on the RACE reads; one entry per CDR3 protein. The sample records under 200,000 distinct CDR3 sequences, around 13% being singletons. The time point is: patch test 1, 2 weeks after DPC sensitization. The treatment denotes: therapeutic diphenylcyclopropenone sensitization with weekly scalp DPC. Sequencing was performed on whole blood, taken in connection with sensitization to the hapten diphenylcyclopropenone (DPC). The receptors stem from a woman aged 30 to 39 with alopecia areata. Some clones in this sample may be carry-over from other donors' samples.

This clonotype was observed a handful of times. The rearrangement links TRBV5-1 to TRBJ1-1, with D hard to call. Trimming removed 5 bases from V and 4 bases from J, with 27 bases in between. The CDR3 consists of 18 residues. Germline CDR1 reads SGHRS; CDR2 reads YFSETQ. In DNA form, the CDR3 reads TGCGCCAGCAGTCCTACTATAGGGTCTTGGGATTGGGTCACTGAAGCTTTCTTT. Amino acid sequence: CASSPTIGSWDWVTEAFF.

This chain connects TRBV10-2 to TRBJ2-4; the match to TRBD2 covers 8 bases. This CDR3 has 20 residues. Trimming cost V 6 bases and J 0 bases; bases outside gene matches: 19. Looked up from germline, CDR1 is WSHSY and CDR2 is SAAADI. The CDR3 nucleotides are TGCGCCAGCAGCAGAGTCGGGATTAGCGGGGCCATGGTAGCCAAAAACATTCAGTACTTC. It specifies CASSRVGISGAMVAKNIQYF.

This clonotype has ten or more counts. This chain's CDR3 is CASSLTGGMNTEAFF. CDR3 sequence (DNA): TGCGCCAGCAGCTTGACAGGGGGCATGAACACTGAAGCTTTCTTT. The chain recombines TRBV5-1 with TRBJ1-1, with 9 bases identical to TRBD1. V gave up 1 base and J gave up 0 bases; unmatched junction bases: 1. CDR1 SGHRS and CDR2 YFSETQ come from the germline V gene. This CDR3 spans 15 amino acids.

The chain has TRBV11-2 and TRBJ2-7; TRBD2 is a possible D gene (5 bases). From germline, CDR1 is SGHAT and CDR2 FQNNGV. CDR3 length equals 15 residues. V was shortened by 5 bases and J by 3 bases, with 17 bases between the two germline ends. CDR3 nucleotide sequence: TGTGCCAGCAGCCCCCACGCCATGGCGGGCTACGAGCAGTACTTC. Encoded protein: CASSPHAMAGYEQYF.

This clonotype was counted a few times. The V gene is TRBV28, the J gene TRBJ2-2; D is ambiguous. Germline CDR1 and CDR2: MDHEN and SYDVKM. The CDR3 runs to 11 residues. The V end lost 3 bases, the J end lost 6 bases, and 2 bases lay between the germline ends. As DNA, the CDR3 is TGTGCCAGCAGTTTCCCCGGGGAGCTGTTTTTT. Translation: CASSFPGELFF.

This clonotype showed up many times. This chain links TRBV7-2 with TRBJ2-3; D is undetermined. Looked up from germline, CDR1 is SGHTA and CDR2 is FQGNSA. Trimming stripped 3 bases from V and 2 bases from J, with 3 bases between. This CDR3 is built from 12 residues. The CDR3 nucleotides are TGTGCCAGCAGCTTTTACACAGATACGCAGTATTTT. Residues: CASSFYTDTQYF.

The chain links TRBV29-1 to TRBJ1-6; 7 bases line up with TRBD1. CDR1 is SQVTM, CDR2 ANQGSEA, per germline. This CDR3 has 14 residues. Germline trimming cut 5 bases from V and 6 bases from J; bases unmatched to any gene: 7. CDR3 DNA sequence: TGCAGCGTTTCTACTGACAGGGCTAATTCACCCCTCCACTTT. Translated, it gives CSVSTDRANSPLHF.

The genes are TRBV6-5 and TRBJ2-3; D unresolved. Germline V gene sequence: CDR1 MNHEY, CDR2 SVGAGI. The CDR3 is made up of 14 amino acids. Trimming pared 0 bases from V and 9 bases from J, leaving 13 bases between. CDR3: CASSYSSGQGTQYF. The CDR3 DNA is TGTGCCAGCAGTTACTCTTCAGGCCAAGGAACGCAGTATTTT.

This chain connects TRBV29-1 to TRBJ2-3; 8 bases agree with TRBD1. Losses at the gene ends were 4 bases for V and 9 bases for J; bases not matched to a gene: 9. The CDR3 is 13 residues long. The V gene's germline CDR1 is SQVTM and CDR2 ANQGSEA. The CDR3 DNA sequence: TGCAGCGTTGCGACGCAGGGGGCCGAGACGCAGTATTTT. Its protein is CSVATQGAETQYF.

This clonotype appeared many times. The V and J genes are TRBV6-6 and TRBJ1-5; 7 positions match TRBD1. This CDR3 region has 16 residues. The V gene end was trimmed by 7 bases and the J gene end by 4 bases; junction bases not matched to a gene: 13. CDR1 MNHNY and CDR2 SVGAGI come from the germline V gene (reference sequence). The CDR3 reads CASTPGQAPSNQPQHF. For the CDR3, the DNA is TGTGCCAGCACCCCCGGACAGGCCCCTTCTAATCAGCCCCAGCATTTT.

A few counts support this clonotype. The J gene is TRBJ1-1, the V gene TRBV29-1; maybe TRBD1 (5 bases). The CDR3 loop spans 12 amino acids. V was shortened by 5 bases and J by 4 bases, with 11 bases between the two germline ends. The germline V gene encodes CDR1 SQVTM and CDR2 ANQGSEA. CDR3 nucleotides: TGCAGCGTTTCTCCAGGGAGCACTGAAGCTTTCTTT. It codes for CSVSPGSTEAFF.

This clonotype was recorded many times. V gene TRBV11-2 combines with J gene TRBJ2-7; D remains unclear. The germline gives CDR1 SGHAT, CDR2 FQNNGV. The CDR3 loop spans 13 amino acids. The V end was cut by 3 bases, the J end by 5 bases, with 11 bases between. The CDR3 nucleotides read TGTGCCAGCAGCTTCATCGGGCAGAACGAGCAGTACTTC. It codes for CASSFIGQNEQYF.

This clonotype has a handful of counts. V gene TRBV13 combines with J gene TRBJ1-4; no firm D call. The CDR3 is 15 residues long. Germline CDR1 PRHDT, CDR2 FYEKMQ (reference sequence). The ends were cut back, 2 bases at V and 1 base at J, with 8 bases in the middle. This CDR3 reads CASSLSRLTNEKLFF. The CDR3 nucleotides read TGTGCCAGCAGCTTAAGCAGATTAACTAATGAAAAACTGTTTTTT.

This rearrangement joins TRBV18 to TRBJ2-1; TRBD1 matches 9 bases. The junction had 11 bases not matched to a gene; V was cut back by 5 bases and J by 3 bases. The CDR3 has 17 residues. Per germline, CDR1 KGHSH and CDR2 LQKENI. The CDR3 spells CASSSIGKDRGYNEQFF. The CDR3 nucleotides are TGTGCCAGCTCATCAATAGGAAAGGACAGGGGCTACAATGAGCAGTTCTTC.

This clonotype came up many times. The chain combines TRBV28 with TRBJ2-7; TRBD2 might be the D (6 bases). V lost 5 bases to trimming and J lost 1 base, with 18 bases between them. The V gene's germline CDR1 is MDHEN and CDR2 SYDVKM. CDR3 length: 16 residues. The CDR3 DNA reads as TGTGCCAGCAGTGGACCGAGGTACGGGAGATCCTACGAGCAGTACTTC. Translating it yields CASSGPRYGRSYEQYF.

This clonotype showed up many times. The chain joins TRBV29-1 to TRBJ1-2; TRBD1 is a possible D gene (5 bases). Trimming removed 4 bases from V and 4 bases from J, with 10 bases in between. The CDR3 runs 12 residues. Germline V gene data show CDR1 as SQVTM and CDR2 as ANQGSEA. CDR3 sequence (DNA): TGCAGCGTTGGGGGACCGAGCTATGGCTACACCTTC. Amino acid sequence: CSVGGPSYGYTF.

Turning to this clonotype: One base away lies a much larger clone, so this may be a sequencing read error. This chain joins TRBV6-6 and TRBJ1-4; TRBD1 matches 7 bases. Germline loops: CDR1 MNHNY, CDR2 SVGAGI (reference sequence). This CDR3 has 15 amino acids. The V gene end was trimmed by 6 bases and the J gene end by 0 bases; junction bases not matched to a gene: 4. CDR3 sequence (DNA): TGTGCCAGCAGAAAACAGGGGACAACTAATGAAAAACTGTTTTTT. It yields the protein CASRKQGTTNEKLFF.

This sequence joins TRBV12-3 or TRBV12-4 and TRBJ2-1; TRBD1 is a possible D gene (5 bases). The CDR3 extends over 15 amino acids. V was cut by 1 base and J by 8 bases, with 15 bases left in between. CDR3 DNA: TGTGCCAGCAGTTTAGGGGGCGGCGCCCGTGATGAGCAGTTCTTC. Its translation: CASSLGGGARDEQFF.

The sample holds many counts of this clonotype. The chain joins TRBV27 to TRBJ2-7; possible D gene TRBD1, 6 bases. Germline CDR1 is MNHEY and CDR2 is SMNVEV (reference sequence). V lost 10 bases, J lost 6 bases, and 16 bases lay in between. The CDR3 sequence is 12 residues long. Here the CDR3 DNA reads TGTGCCACCGGGACAATGGGCTCCGAGCAGTACTTC. It is translated as CATGTMGSEQYF.

This chain's CDR3 is CASSLTGGVDEKLFF. DNA of the CDR3: TGTGCCAGCAGCCTGACAGGGGGTGTGGATGAAAAACTGTTTTTT. The chain couples TRBV7-3 to TRBJ1-4; TRBD1 aligns across 9 bases. After removal of 5 bases from V and 6 bases from J, the junction contained 7 bases not matched to a gene. The CDR3 is 15 amino acids. CDR1 is SGHTA and CDR2 is FQGTGA in the germline V gene. Full variable domain (missing parts from reference TRBV7-3 and TRBJ1-4): GAGVSQTPSNKVTEKGKYVELRCDPISGHTALYWYRQSLGQGPEFLIYFQGTGAADDSGLPNDRFFAVRPEGSVSTLKIQRTERGDSAVYLCASSLTGGVDEKLFFGSGTQLSVL.

The genes are TRBV12-3 or TRBV12-4 and TRBJ2-7, with unresolved D. V was shortened by 6 bases and J by 4 bases, with 13 bases between the two germline ends. The CDR3 spans 13 residues. The DNA of the CDR3 is TGTGCCAGCAGCTCGGTCCCTACTTACGAGCAGTACTTC. Translating gives CASSSVPTYEQYF.

The V gene is TRBV20-1, the J gene TRBJ2-3; D call uncertain. V lost 1 base and J 5 bases, leaving 10 bases between the germline ends. The germline V gene encodes CDR1 DFQATT and CDR2 SNEGSKA (reference sequence). The CDR3 length is 13 residues. This CDR3 reads CSARAPIEDTQYF. The CDR3 DNA reads as TGCAGTGCTAGAGCCCCAATTGAAGATACGCAGTATTTT.

The chain joins TRBV4-1 to TRBJ2-3; D may be TRBD1 (6 bases). Trimming removed 3 bases from V and 2 bases from J, with 15 bases in between. This CDR3 has 16 residues. Germline values: CDR1 MGHRA, CDR2 YSYEKL. In nucleotides, the CDR3 is TGCGCCAGCAGCCAGCTCAGGGGCAACCCCACAGATACGCAGTATTTT. It yields the protein CASSQLRGNPTDTQYF.

This clonotype was counted at least ten times. A read error may produce the germline difference seen at one junction end. The CDR3, as DNA: TGTGCCAGCTCACCACTACGCTTGAACCAGGGGGCTTCGGGCACCGGGGAGATGTTTTTT. Translated: CASSPLRLNQGASGTGEMFF. V is TRBV18 and J is TRBJ2-2; the match to TRBD1 covers 8 bases. The CDR3 has 20 residues. CDR1 and CDR2 from the germline V gene are KGHSH and LQKENI.

This clonotype was seen repeatedly, ten times or more. The V and J genes are TRBV20-1 and TRBJ2-7; D is undetermined. Germline V gene data show CDR1 as DFQATT and CDR2 as SNEGSKA (reference sequence). This CDR3 region has 13 residues. V lost 2 bases, J lost 0 bases, and 8 bases lay in between. The CDR3, as DNA: TGCAGTGCTAGATGGGCTGCCTCCTACGAGCAGTACTTC. Translating it yields CSARWAASYEQYF.